A selection of T cell receptor beta chains follows, all from one sample in a study of T cell responses to AZD1222 COVID-19 vaccine. This table comes from immunoSEQ multiplex PCR, and its TCRdb copy is limited to in-frame clones, with some not included. The data contain 95,000 to 110,000 clones, roughly nine tenths of them singletons. This sample comprised peripheral blood, obtained 28 days after the second dose of the MenACWY control vaccine. The source is an adult who received the MenACWY meningococcal vaccine as a control. Each CDR3 is given with its conserved first and last residue. Each record gives: J gene, V gene, CDR3 protein.

J: TRBJ1-5; V: TRBV5-1; CDR3: CASSLTGNSNQPQHF
J: TRBJ2-2; V: TRBV5-6; CDR3: CASIEGPLNTGELFF
J: TRBJ1-2; V: TRBV10-1; CDR3: CASSQENRGLCGYTF
J: TRBJ2-1; V: TRBV15; CDR3: CATSRDIGSYNEQFF
J: TRBJ2-7; V: TRBV5-1; CDR3: CASSLAPSGAYAYEQYF
J: TRBJ1-4; V: TRBV2; CDR3: CASSEGNEKLFF
J: TRBJ2-7; V: TRBV7-2; CDR3: CASSLVRAGEDYEQYF
J: TRBJ1-2; V: TRBV28; CDR3: CASGTGTRGYTF
J: TRBJ1-3; V: TRBV7-9; CDR3: CASSSDRDRGIGNTIYF
J: TRBJ1-3; V: TRBV18; CDR3: CASSQQVPSGNTIYF
J: TRBJ2-6; V: TRBV24-1; CDR3: CATSASPGGTGANVLTF
J: TRBJ2-1; V: TRBV18; CDR3: CASSFGLAGNEQFF
J: TRBJ2-3; V: TRBV7-2; CDR3: CASSLRARADTQYF
J: TRBJ2-7; V: TRBV5-4; CDR3: CASSLEVVSEQYF
J: TRBJ2-7; V: TRBV5-1; CDR3: CASSVAAGTGSHVPYEQYF
J: TRBJ1-4; V: TRBV4-3; CDR3: CASSQEGGSLNEKLFF
J: TRBJ2-7; V: TRBV9; CDR3: CASSPLSGGGGEQYF
J: TRBJ2-3; V: TRBV10-2; CDR3: CASRVGLTDTQYF
J: TRBJ1-2; V: TRBV4-3; CDR3: CASSQAHTLQGHGYTF
J: TRBJ1-2; V: TRBV30; CDR3: CAWSLSGTNYGYTF
J: TRBJ2-2; V: TRBV4-1; CDR3: CASSQIPRQNTGELFF
J: TRBJ2-7; V: TRBV18; CDR3: CASSRGAREQYF
J: TRBJ2-2; V: TRBV5-5; CDR3: CASSLGARANTGELFF
J: TRBJ1-1; V: TRBV5-5; CDR3: CASSLIPALNTEAFF
J: TRBJ1-5; V: TRBV28; CDR3: CASSLRRPGQPQHF
J: TRBJ1-2; V: TRBV20-1; CDR3: CSARDSRGYTF
J: TRBJ2-6; V: TRBV3-1/TRBV3-2; CDR3: CASRLVGSGANVLTF
J: TRBJ2-3; V: TRBV29-1; CDR3: CSVAGQGGFTDTQYF
J: TRBJ2-6; V: TRBV27; CDR3: CASSTASGVYGANVLTF
J: TRBJ2-7; V: TRBV5-6; CDR3: CASSFSGSFREQYF
J: TRBJ1-1; V: TRBV19; CDR3: CASRSGNTEAFF
J: TRBJ2-2; V: TRBV7-3; CDR3: CASSFGPDAGELFF
J: TRBJ2-1; V: TRBV28; CDR3: CASSLGGEAYNEQFF
J: TRBJ2-1; V: TRBV29-1; CDR3: CSVEGHPGGLSDNEQFF
J: TRBJ2-3; V: TRBV11-2; CDR3: CASSTLAGGGTDTQYF
J: TRBJ1-6; V: TRBV6-5; CDR3: CVMDGHSPLHF
J: TRBJ1-2; V: TRBV6-5; CDR3: CASSYSIRAGYGYTF
J: TRBJ1-2; V: TRBV7-9; CDR3: CASSLGTGGADGYTF
J: TRBJ2-3; V: TRBV11-2; CDR3: CASSPHGGPRTDTQYF
J: TRBJ1-2; V: TRBV28; CDR3: CASSLGREPYGYTF
J: TRBJ2-1; V: TRBV6-6; CDR3: CASSYLGFPINEQFF
J: TRBJ2-5; V: TRBV7-3; CDR3: CASSPTSSRQETQYF
J: TRBJ2-3; V: TRBV2; CDR3: CASSDLDTQYF
J: TRBJ2-1; V: TRBV4-3; CDR3: CASSRGGGAGSYNEQFF
J: TRBJ1-5; V: TRBV28; CDR3: CASSLFLVGQRSDQPQHF
J: TRBJ2-3; V: TRBV5-1; CDR3: CASSQTGGNTDTQYF
J: TRBJ1-5; V: TRBV7-2; CDR3: CASSFDWSNQPQHF
J: TRBJ1-2; V: TRBV9; CDR3: CASSVPPPTGVRGYTF
J: TRBJ2-5; V: TRBV6-1; CDR3: CASSEWGETQYF
J: TRBJ2-7; V: TRBV11-2; CDR3: CASSFEGLAVHEQYF
J: TRBJ1-2; V: TRBV7-9; CDR3: CASSYWTGGAEGYTF
J: TRBJ1-3; V: TRBV7-2; CDR3: CASSLGRGGFSGNTIYF